Below are 6 T cell receptor beta chains sequenced from a single sample in a study of post-analysis software for immune sequencing data. Unique molecular identifiers were built into the TCR beta cDNA libraries. TCRdb called the PCR reads again in MiXCR, with one record for every CDR3 protein. This table has roughly 400,000 distinct CDR3 sequences, approximately 37% appearing once. Study-level points and caveats: Five or six TRBV segments (TRBV5-6, TRBV5-1 and TRBV20-1 among them) occurred more frequently in patients than in controls.

The antigens of these receptors remain unknown. The specimen sequenced was blood. These receptors were taken from a girl aged 2-10 years with multiple sclerosis.

This clonotype was detected a few times. The V gene is TRBV29-1, the J gene TRBJ2-3, with D unresolved. CDR3 length: 15 amino acids. V was clipped by 2 bases and J by 2 bases, with 14 bases between them. Germline assignment: CDR1 SQVTM and CDR2 ANQGSEA. The DNA of the CDR3 is TGCAGCGTTGAATGGCCAACTTGGGACACAGATACGCAGTATTTT. It encodes CSVEWPTWDTDTQYF.

The V gene is TRBV20-1, the J gene TRBJ1-4; no definite D call. The CDR3 covers 17 residues. Germline-derived CDR1 and CDR2 are DFQATT and SNEGSKA (reference sequence). The V end lost 1 base, the J end lost 0 bases, and 15 bases lay between the germline ends. Written as DNA, the CDR3 is TGCAGTGCTAGAGTCCCATGGGCCAGCGCAACTAATGAAAAACTGTTTTTT. Residues: CSARVPWASATNEKLFF.

V and J are TRBV7-3 and TRBJ2-1; TRBD2 aligns across 8 bases. In germline, CDR1 is SGHTA, CDR2 FQGTGA. The CDR3 loop spans 17 amino acids. Germline trimming cut 1 base from V and 6 bases from J; bases unmatched to any gene: 11. CDR3 loop: CASSLRGSGGPCNEQFF. The CDR3 nucleotides are TGTGCCAGCAGCTTAAGGGGGTCGGGAGGGCCGTGCAATGAGCAGTTCTTC.

The chain recombines TRBV29-1 with TRBJ2-5; TRBD1 agrees at 8 bases. Germline CDR1 and CDR2: SQVTM and ANQGSEA. V lost 7 bases to trimming and J lost 4 bases; unmatched junction nucleotides: 14. CDR3 length equals 15 residues. The CDR3 DNA reads TGCAGCGCTCCTGGGACAGGACACTTAGGAGAGACCCAGTACTTC. As protein: CSAPGTGHLGETQYF.

J is TRBJ2-1 and V is TRBV6-5, with unresolved D. There are 12 residues in the CDR3. V lost 5 bases and J 12 bases, leaving 14 bases between the germline ends. CDR1 is MNHEY, CDR2 SVGAGI, per germline. Written as DNA, the CDR3 is TGTGCCAGCAGTGGCCCCGGGTTGCGGCAGTTCTTC. Protein product: CASSGPGLRQFF.

This clonotype was observed a few times. This chain links TRBV28 with TRBJ2-7; TRBD1 matches at 7 bases. The CDR3 has 14 amino acids. V was clipped by 0 bases and J by 5 bases; unmatched bases: 4. Germline V lookup: CDR1 MDHEN, CDR2 SYDVKM. CDR3 loop: CASSLWTGSNEQYF. The CDR3 nucleotides are TGTGCCAGCAGTTTATGGACAGGGAGCAACGAGCAGTACTTC.